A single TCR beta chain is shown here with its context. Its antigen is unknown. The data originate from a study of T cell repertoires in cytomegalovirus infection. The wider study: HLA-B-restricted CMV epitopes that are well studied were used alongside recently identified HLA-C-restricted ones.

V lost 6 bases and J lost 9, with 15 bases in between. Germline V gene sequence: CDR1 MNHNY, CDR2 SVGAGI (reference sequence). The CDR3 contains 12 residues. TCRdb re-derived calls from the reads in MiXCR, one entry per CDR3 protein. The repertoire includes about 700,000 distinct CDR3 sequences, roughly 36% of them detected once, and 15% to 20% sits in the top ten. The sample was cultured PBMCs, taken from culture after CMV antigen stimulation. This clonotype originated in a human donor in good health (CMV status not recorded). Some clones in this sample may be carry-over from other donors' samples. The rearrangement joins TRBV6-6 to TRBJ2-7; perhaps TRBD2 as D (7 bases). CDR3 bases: TGTGCCAGCAGAAAGGGGGGGTCGGGGCAGTACTTC. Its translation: CASRKGGSGQYF.